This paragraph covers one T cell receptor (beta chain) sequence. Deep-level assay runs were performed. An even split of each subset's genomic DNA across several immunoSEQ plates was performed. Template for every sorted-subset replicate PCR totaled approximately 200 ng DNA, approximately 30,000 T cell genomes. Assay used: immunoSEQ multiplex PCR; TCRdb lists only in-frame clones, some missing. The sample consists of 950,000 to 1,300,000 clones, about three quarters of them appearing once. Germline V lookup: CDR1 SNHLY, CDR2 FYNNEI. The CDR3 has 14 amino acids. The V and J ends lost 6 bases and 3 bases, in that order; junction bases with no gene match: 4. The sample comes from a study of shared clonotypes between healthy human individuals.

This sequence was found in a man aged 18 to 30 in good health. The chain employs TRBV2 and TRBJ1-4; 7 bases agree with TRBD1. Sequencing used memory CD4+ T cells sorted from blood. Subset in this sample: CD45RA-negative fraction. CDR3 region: CASSRGASNEKLFF. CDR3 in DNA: TGTGCCAGCAGCAGGGGGGCGTCTAATGAAAAACTGTTTTTT. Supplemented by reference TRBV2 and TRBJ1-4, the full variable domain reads EPEVTQTPSHQVTQMGQEVILRCVPISNHLYFYWYRQILGQKVEFLVSFYNNEISEKSEIFDDQFSVERPDGSNFTLKIRSTKLEDSAMYFCASSRGASNEKLFFGSGTQLSVL.